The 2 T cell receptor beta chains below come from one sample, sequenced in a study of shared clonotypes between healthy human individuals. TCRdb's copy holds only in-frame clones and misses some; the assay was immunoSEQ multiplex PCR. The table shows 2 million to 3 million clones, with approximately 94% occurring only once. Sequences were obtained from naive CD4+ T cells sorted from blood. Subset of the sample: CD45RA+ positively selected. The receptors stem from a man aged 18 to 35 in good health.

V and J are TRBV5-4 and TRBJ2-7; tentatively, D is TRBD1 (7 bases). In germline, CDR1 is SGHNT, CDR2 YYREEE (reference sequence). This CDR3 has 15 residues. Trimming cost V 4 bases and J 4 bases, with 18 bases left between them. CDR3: CASSRGKGAGYEQYF. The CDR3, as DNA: TGTGCCAGCAGCCGCGGAAAGGGGGCGGGATACGAGCAGTACTTC.

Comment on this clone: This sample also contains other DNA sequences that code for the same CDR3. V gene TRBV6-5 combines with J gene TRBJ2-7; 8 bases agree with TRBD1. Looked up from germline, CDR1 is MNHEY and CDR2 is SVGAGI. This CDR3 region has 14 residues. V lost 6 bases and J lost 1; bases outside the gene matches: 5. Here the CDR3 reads CASSYRTGSYEQYF. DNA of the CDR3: TGTGCCAGCAGCTATAGGACAGGGTCCTACGAGCAGTACTTC.